This TCR beta chain was sequenced in a study of T cell responses to AZD1222 COVID-19 vaccine. Study-level findings and limits: Reports indicate that nearly half of spike-specific TCRs are directed at unmutated variant regions.

As regards this clone: The antigen remains unidentified.

Germline loops: CDR1 MGHRA, CDR2 YSYEKL. The ends were cut back, 4 bases at V and 4 bases at J, with 10 bases in the middle. The CDR3 is made up of 13 amino acids. Sequenced by immunoSEQ multiplex PCR; TCRdb stores in-frame clones only, minus some. This table holds about 120,000 clones, 91% found once. The rearrangement links TRBV4-1 to TRBJ1-2; D is unclear. The origin of this receptor is an adult in good health. The sequencing used peripheral blood, collected on day 0 of AZD1222 vaccination. The CDR3 nucleotides read TGCGCCAGCAGCCGAGACAACTTCTATGGCTACACCTTC. As protein: CASSRDNFYGYTF.